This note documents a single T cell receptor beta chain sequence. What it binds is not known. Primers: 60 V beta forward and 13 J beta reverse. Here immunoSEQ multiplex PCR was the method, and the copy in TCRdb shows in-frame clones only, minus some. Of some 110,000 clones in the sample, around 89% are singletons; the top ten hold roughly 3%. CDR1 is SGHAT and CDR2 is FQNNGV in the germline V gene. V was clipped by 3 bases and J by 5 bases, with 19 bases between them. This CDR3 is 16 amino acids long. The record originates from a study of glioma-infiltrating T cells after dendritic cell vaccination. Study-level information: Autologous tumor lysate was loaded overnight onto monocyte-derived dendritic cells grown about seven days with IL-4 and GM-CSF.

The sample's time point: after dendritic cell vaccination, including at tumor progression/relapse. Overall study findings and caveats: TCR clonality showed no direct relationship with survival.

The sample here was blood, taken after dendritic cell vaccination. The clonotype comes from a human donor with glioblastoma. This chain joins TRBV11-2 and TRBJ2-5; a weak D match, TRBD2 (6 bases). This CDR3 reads CASSFGAASETETQYF. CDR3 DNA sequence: TGTGCCAGCAGCTTTGGGGCGGCTAGCGAGACGGAGACCCAGTACTTC.